This T cell receptor beta chain is drawn from a study of T-cell reconstitution after alpha-beta-depleted transplantation in children. General study findings and limits: At around two months after transplant, the alpha-beta T cells were reportedly derived from several hundred expanded clones that came from non-depleted graft cells. Surviving thymic progenitors and recipient T cells were the source of high TCRbeta diversity at day 60 in some patients. T-cell numbers and diversity, one year after transplant, stemmed largely from T cells that were newly produced.

V lost 2 bases and J lost 2; bases outside the gene matches: 6. CDR1 is LNHNV and CDR2 is YYDKDF in the germline V gene (reference sequence). This CDR3 has 17 residues. Molecular barcoding with unique molecular identifiers was used for the TCRbeta library. Using its own MiXCR run on the PCR reads, TCRdb lists one record per CDR3 protein. In the table there are 450,000 to 550,000 distinct CDR3 sequences, about 10% of which are singletons. This clonotype was counted only a few times. What it recognizes is unknown. The chain recombines TRBV15 with TRBJ2-7; 13 nucleotides agree with TRBD2. This sequence originates from a female patient between 2 and 15 years old who had a stem cell transplant for aplastic anemia, so the T cells may come from the graft donor. Material: PBMCs, mostly from graft donor cells, obtained 180 days after TCRalphabeta/CD19-depleted stem cell transplant. The CDR3 region is CATSRSKLAGGPYEQYF. The CDR3 DNA reads TGTGCCACCAGCAGATCCAAACTAGCGGGAGGGCCCTACGAGCAGTACTTC.